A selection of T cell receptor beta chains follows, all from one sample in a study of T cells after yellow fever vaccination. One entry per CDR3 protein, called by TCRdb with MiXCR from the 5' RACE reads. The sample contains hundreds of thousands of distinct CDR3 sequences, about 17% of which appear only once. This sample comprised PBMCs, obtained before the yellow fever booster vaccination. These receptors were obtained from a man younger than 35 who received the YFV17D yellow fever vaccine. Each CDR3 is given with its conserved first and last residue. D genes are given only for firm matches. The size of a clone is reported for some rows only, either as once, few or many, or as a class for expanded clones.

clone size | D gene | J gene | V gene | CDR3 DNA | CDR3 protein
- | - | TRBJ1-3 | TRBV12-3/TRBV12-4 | TGTGCCAGCAGTTCCACAGTGGGGGCTCACACCATATATTTT | CASSSTVGAHTIYF
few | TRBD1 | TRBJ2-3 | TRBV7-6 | TGTGCCAGCAGCCCACACGGACCGGGACAGAGCACAGATACGCAGTATTTT | CASSPHGPGQSTDTQYF
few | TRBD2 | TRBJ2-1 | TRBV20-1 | TGCAGTGCTCCACGGCGGGGGTCCTACAATGAGCAGTTCTTC | CSAPRRGSYNEQFF
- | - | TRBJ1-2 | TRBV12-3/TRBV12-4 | TGTGCCAGCAGTCAAGCAGGGATCGGCTACACCTTC | CASSQAGIGYTF
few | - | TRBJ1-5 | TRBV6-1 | TGTGCCAGCAGTGACCAACACCGGGTCCCCAATCAGCCCCAGCATTTT | CASSDQHRVPNQPQHF
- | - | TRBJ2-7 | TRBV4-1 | TGCGCCAGCAGCCAAGGGGTGCGCTACGAGCAGTACTTC | CASSQGVRYEQYF
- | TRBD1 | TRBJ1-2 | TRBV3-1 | TGTGCCAGCAGCCATCGGGGACAGATCCTTGGCTACACCTTC | CASSHRGQILGYTF
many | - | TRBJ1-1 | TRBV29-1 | TGCAGCGTTGGTGGGGTACTGAACACTGAAGCTTTCTTT | CSVGGVLNTEAFF
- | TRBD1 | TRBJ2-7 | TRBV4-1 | TGCGCCAGCAGCCCCTTGCCCCACGGACAGGGGGAGCGTGGCGAGCAGTACTTC | CASSPLPHGQGERGEQYF
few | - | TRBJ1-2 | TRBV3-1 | TGTGCCAGCAGCCAAGAGGTTACGGTGCATAGTGGCTACACCTTC | CASSQEVTVHSGYTF
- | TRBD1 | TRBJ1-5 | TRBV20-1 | TGCAGTGCAACGACAGGGGGTAGTAGCAATCAGCCCCAGCATTTT | CSATTGGSSNQPQHF
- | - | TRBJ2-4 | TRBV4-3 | TGCGCCAGCAGCCATGGCAGTCTAGCCAAAAACATTCAGTACTTC | CASSHGSLAKNIQYF
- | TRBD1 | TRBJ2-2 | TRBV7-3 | TGTGCCAGCAGCTTATCACCCGGGACAGGGACCGGGGAGCTGTTTTTT | CASSLSPGTGTGELFF
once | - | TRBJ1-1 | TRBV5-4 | TGTGCCACCCTGGACGGCAGGGAGAACACTGAAGCTTTCTTT | CATLDGRENTEAFF
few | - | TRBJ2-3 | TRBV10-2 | TGCGCCAGCAGTGGGTCTGGGGGCACAGATACGCAGTATTTT | CASSGSGGTDTQYF
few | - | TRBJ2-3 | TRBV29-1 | TGCAGCGTTGAAACTAGATTTGGCACAACCACAGATACGCAGTATTTT | CSVETRFGTTTDTQYF
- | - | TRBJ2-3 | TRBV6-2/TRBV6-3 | TGTGCCAGCAGTTACGGCCCGGGACAATCCACAGATACGCAGTATTTT | CASSYGPGQSTDTQYF
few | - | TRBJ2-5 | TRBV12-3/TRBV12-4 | TGTGCCAGCAGCGCGGCCGTTGGGGAAGCAGAGACCCAGTACTTC | CASSAAVGEAETQYF
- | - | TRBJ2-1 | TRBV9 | TGTGCCAGCAGCGTAGTGTGGGGCAGTACGGATGAGCAGTTCTTC | CASSVVWGSTDEQFF
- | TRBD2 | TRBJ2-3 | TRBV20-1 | TGCAGTGCTAGAGATCGAGCGGGGCCATTCACAGATACGCAGTATTTT | CSARDRAGPFTDTQYF
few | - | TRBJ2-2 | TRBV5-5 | TGTGCCAGCAGCTTGGAGTGGGTTAACACCGGGGAGCTGTTTTTT | CASSLEWVNTGELFF
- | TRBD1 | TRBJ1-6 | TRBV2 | TGTGCCAGCACAACACAGGGGGCCCGGTCACCCCTCCACTTT | CASTTQGARSPLHF
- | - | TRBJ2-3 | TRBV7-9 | TGTGCCAGCAGCCCGAGAGACGGGAGCACAGATACGCAGTATTTT | CASSPRDGSTDTQYF
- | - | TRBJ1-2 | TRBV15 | TGTGCCACCAGCAGAGTCTATTCTGATGGCTACACCTTC | CATSRVYSDGYTF
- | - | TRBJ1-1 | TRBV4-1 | TGCGCCAGCAGCCAAGATCATGGGACTGAAGCTTTCTTT | CASSQDHGTEAFF
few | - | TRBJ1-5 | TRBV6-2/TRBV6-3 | TGTGCCAGCGCCCCCACAGGGCTGACCCAGCATTTT | CASAPTGLTQHF
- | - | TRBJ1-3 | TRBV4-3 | TGCGCCAGCAGCCAATGGGTAGGGTCGTCTGGAAACACCATATATTTT | CASSQWVGSSGNTIYF
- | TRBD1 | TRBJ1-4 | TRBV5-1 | TGCGCCAGCAGCGGGACAGGGCCGGAAAAACTGTTTTTT | CASSGTGPEKLFF
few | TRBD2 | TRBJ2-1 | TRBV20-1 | TGCAGTGCTAGGGGTAGCGGGGGTACAACACCGTTGACCTACAATGAGCAGTTCTTC | CSARGSGGTTPLTYNEQFF
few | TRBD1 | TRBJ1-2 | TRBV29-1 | TGCAGCGTTCAGCCAGGGGGCCGTGGCTACACCTTC | CSVQPGGRGYTF
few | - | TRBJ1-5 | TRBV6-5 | TGTGCCAGCAGTTACTCCGGGCGCCAGAACAATCAGCCCCAGCATTTT | CASSYSGRQNNQPQHF
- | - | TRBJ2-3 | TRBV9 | TGTGCCAGCAGCGTAGGGCCCCGCTTCCTCACAGATACGCAGTATTTT | CASSVGPRFLTDTQYF
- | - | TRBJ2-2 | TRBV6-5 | TGTGCCAGCAAACGGGAATCCGGGGAGCTGTTTTTT | CASKRESGELFF
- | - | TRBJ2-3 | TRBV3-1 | TGTGCCAGCAGCCCGACGGTTGGAAACACAGATACGCAGTATTTT | CASSPTVGNTDTQYF
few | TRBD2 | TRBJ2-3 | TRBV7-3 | TGTGCCAGCAGCTTATACGCCCATTCGAGCGGGGGGGACCCCTCGGTCACAGATACGCAGTATTTT | CASSLYAHSSGGDPSVTDTQYF
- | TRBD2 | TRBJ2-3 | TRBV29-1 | TGCAGCGTTGAAAAACTAGCGGGGGATTTCACAGATACGCAGTATTTT | CSVEKLAGDFTDTQYF
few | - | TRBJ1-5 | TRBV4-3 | TGCGCCAGCAGCCAACAGGAGGATCAGCCCCAGCATTTT | CASSQQEDQPQHF
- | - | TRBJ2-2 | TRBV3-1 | TGTGCCAGCAGGGTTTTATCGAACACCGGGGAGCTGTTTTTT | CASRVLSNTGELFF
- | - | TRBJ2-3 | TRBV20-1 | TGCAGTGGGACAATAAGCACAGATACGCAGTATTTT | CSGTISTDTQYF
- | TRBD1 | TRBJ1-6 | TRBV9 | TGTGCCAGCAGCGTAGGTGGGACAGCAAATTCACCCCTCCACTTT | CASSVGGTANSPLHF
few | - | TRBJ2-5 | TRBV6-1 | TGTGCCAGCAGTGATGGTGGGACATTGGAGACCCAGTACTTC | CASSDGGTLETQYF
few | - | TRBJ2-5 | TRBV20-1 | TGCAGTGCTAGAGACCGCAGCGGAGAGACCCAGTACTTC | CSARDRSGETQYF
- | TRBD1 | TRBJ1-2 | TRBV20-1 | TGCAGTGCTACAGACAGGGGGTTAGTCGGCTACACCTTC | CSATDRGLVGYTF
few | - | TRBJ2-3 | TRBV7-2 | TGTGCCAGCGGCTCAATAACCTTGCGGGGCACAGATACGCAGTATTTT | CASGSITLRGTDTQYF
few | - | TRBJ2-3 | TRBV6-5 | TGTGCCAGCAGTTACACCCATTTTCGCACAGATACGCAGTATTTT | CASSYTHFRTDTQYF
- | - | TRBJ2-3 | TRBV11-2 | TGTGCCAGCAGCTATGGGGGTTTCCTTAGCACAGATACGCAGTATTTT | CASSYGGFLSTDTQYF
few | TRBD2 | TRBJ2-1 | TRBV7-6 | TGTGCCAGCAGCTTAGGTAGCGGGGGATCCGGGGAGCAGTTCTTC | CASSLGSGGSGEQFF
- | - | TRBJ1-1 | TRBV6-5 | TGTGCCAGCAGTTACTCTGGGAGGAACACTGAAGCTTTCTTT | CASSYSGRNTEAFF
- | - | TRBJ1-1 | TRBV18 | TGTGCCAGCTCACCGATGGCGAACACTGAAGCTTTCTTT | CASSPMANTEAFF
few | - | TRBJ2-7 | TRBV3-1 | TGTGCCAGCAGCCAAGATCTGCACGAGCAGTACTTC | CASSQDLHEQYF
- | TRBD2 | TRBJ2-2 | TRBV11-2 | TGTGCCAGCAGCTTAGCTAGGACTAGCGTAATCGGGGAGCTGTTTTTT | CASSLARTSVIGELFF
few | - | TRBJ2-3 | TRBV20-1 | TGCAGTGCTAGAGTTAGGGGGGGAGAAGATACGCAGTATTTT | CSARVRGGEDTQYF
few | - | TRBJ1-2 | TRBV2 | TGTGCCAGCAGTGAGGGGGAATGGTATGGCTACACCTTC | CASSEGEWYGYTF
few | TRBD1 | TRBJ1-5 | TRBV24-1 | TGTGCCACCAGTGTCCGACAGGGATTCCCTAGCAATCAGCCCCAGCATTTT | CATSVRQGFPSNQPQHF
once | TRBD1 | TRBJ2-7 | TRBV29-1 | TGCAGCTACCGTAGGGGGACAGGCTCCTACGAGCAGTACTTC | CSYRRGTGSYEQYF
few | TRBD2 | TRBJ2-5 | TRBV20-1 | TGCAGTGCTAGGACTAGCGGGGGTCAAGAGACCCAGTACTTC | CSARTSGGQETQYF
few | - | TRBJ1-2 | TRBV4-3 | TGCGCCAGCAGCCAAGATACCAGGGGCCCTAGCTATGGCTACACCTTC | CASSQDTRGPSYGYTF
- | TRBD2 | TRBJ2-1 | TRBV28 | TGTGCCAGCAGTTCCGCGGCGGGGGGATCGTACAATGAGCAGTTCTTC | CASSSAAGGSYNEQFF
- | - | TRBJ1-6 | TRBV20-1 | TGCAGTGCTACCCGGACAGATAATTCACCCCTCCACTTT | CSATRTDNSPLHF